Shown below are 3 T cell receptor beta chains from a single sample sequenced in a study of Graves' ophthalmopathy and Graves' hyperthyroidism. The study amplified TCR beta CDR3 regions using RNA transcripts. In the first round, RT-PCR was carried out with HTBI primers, and a multiplex PCR formed the second round. MiXCR, applied by TCRdb to the multiplex PCR reads, yields one record per CDR3 protein. The table records about 590,000 distinct CDR3 sequences, approximately 35% of them present only once. Sequences were obtained from peripheral blood or thyroid tissue (not recorded which). These TCRs come from an adult man with Graves' hyperthyroidism.

This clonotype was picked up many times. This chain joins TRBV7-9 and TRBJ1-3, with D unresolved. The germline V gene has CDR1 SEHNR and CDR2 FQNEAQ (reference sequence). This CDR3 is 16 amino acids long. V was cut by 4 bases and J by 1 base, with 14 bases left in between. CDR3 sequence: CASSSRTDPSGNTIYF. The CDR3 bases are TGTGCCAGCAGCTCTCGGACGGACCCATCTGGAAACACCATATATTTT.

This clonotype has a handful of counts. V and J are TRBV5-6 and TRBJ2-7; D not resolved. V lost 1 base, J lost 2 bases, and 16 bases lay in between. There are 16 residues in the CDR3. Looked up from germline, CDR1 is SGHDT and CDR2 is YYEEEE. Here the CDR3 reads CASSLSATSRTYEQYF. The CDR3 nucleotides read TGTGCCAGCAGCTTGTCCGCTACCTCCCGAACCTACGAGCAGTACTTC. Looking up the rest from reference TRBV5-6 and TRBJ2-7 gives the full variable domain: DAGVTQSPTHLIKTRGQQVTLRCSPKSGHDTVSWYQQALGQGPQFIFQYYEEEERQRGNFPDRFSGHQFPNYSSELNVNALLLGDSALYLCASSLSATSRTYEQYFGPGTRLTVT.

This clonotype was seen repeatedly, ten times or more. The chain combines TRBV7-2 with TRBJ2-2; 11 bases line up with TRBD1. This CDR3 contains 17 residues. Germline trimming cut 4 bases from V and 4 bases from J; bases unmatched to any gene: 8. The germline gives CDR1 SGHTA, CDR2 FQGNSA. CDR3 bases: TGTGCCAGCAGCTCGAGAATGGGGACAGGGGGCACCGGGGAGCTGTTTTTT. Translation gives CASSSRMGTGGTGELFF. The whole variable domain, remainder taken from reference TRBV7-2 and TRBJ2-2, is GAGVSQSPSNKVTEKGKDVELRCDPISGHTALYWYRQSLGQGLEFLIYFQGNSAPDKSGLPSDRFSAERTGGSVSTLTIQRTQQEDSAVYLCASSSRMGTGGTGELFFGEGSRLTVL.